A few counts support the clone carrying this T cell receptor (beta chain). Antigen unknown. These data originate in a study of identical twins' blood T cells. Libraries were made from RNA as TCR cDNA, using a modified protocol. TCRdb used MiXCR to reprocess the 5' RACE reads, holding one entry per CDR3 protein. The sample lists hundreds of thousands of distinct CDR3 sequences, roughly 28% occurring once. Study-level results: Out-of-frame TCRbeta clonotypes reportedly had markedly more similar V usage in twins than unrelated donors.

Trimming pared 6 bases from V and 5 bases from J, leaving 19 bases between. In germline, CDR1 is SGHTA, CDR2 FQGNSA. The CDR3 has 16 residues. This chain links TRBV7-2 with TRBJ2-2, with a possible D match to TRBD1 (6 bases). The receptor's source is a woman aged 18 to 49 in good health. Sequencing used PBMCs. CDR3 nucleotides: TGTGCCAGCAGATCAACAGGGATGATTGCTACCGGGGAGCTGTTTTTT. Translated: CASRSTGMIATGELFF.